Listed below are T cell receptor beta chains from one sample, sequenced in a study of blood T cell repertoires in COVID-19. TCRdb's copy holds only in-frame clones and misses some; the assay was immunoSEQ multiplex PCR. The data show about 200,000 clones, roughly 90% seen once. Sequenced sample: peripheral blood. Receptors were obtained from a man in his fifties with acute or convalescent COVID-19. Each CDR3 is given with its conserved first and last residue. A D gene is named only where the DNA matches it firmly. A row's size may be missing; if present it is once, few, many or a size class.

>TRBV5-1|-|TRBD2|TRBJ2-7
CASSEGLGTYEQYF
TGCGCCAGCAGCGAAGGACTAGGAACCTACGAGCAGTACTTC
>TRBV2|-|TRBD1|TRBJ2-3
CASFMTGGFTDTQYF
TGTGCCAGCTTCATGACAGGGGGCTTTACAGATACGCAGTATTTT
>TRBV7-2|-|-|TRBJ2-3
CASSSHRGTDTQYF
TGTGCCAGCAGCTCCCACAGGGGCACAGATACGCAGTATTTT
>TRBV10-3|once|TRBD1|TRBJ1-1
CAISEQGRTEAFF
TGTGCCATCAGTGAACAGGGGAGAACTGAAGCTTTCTTT
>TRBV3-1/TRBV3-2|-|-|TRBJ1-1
CASSPRRGEAFF
TGTGCCAGCAGCCCCCGGCGAGGTGAAGCTTTCTTT
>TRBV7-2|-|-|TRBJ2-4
CASSLNRLAKNIQYF
TGTGCCAGCAGCTTGAATAGATTAGCCAAAAACATTCAGTACTTC
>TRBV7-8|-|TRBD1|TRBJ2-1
CASSATGDEQFF
TGTGCCAGCAGCGCCACAGGGGATGAGCAGTTCTTC
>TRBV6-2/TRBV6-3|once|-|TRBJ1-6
CASRPIKGSPLHF
TGTGCCAGCAGACCTATAAAGGGGTCACCCCTCCACTTT
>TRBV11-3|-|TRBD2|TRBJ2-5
CASSPRGDETQYF
TGTGCCAGCAGCCCGCGGGGGGATGAGACCCAGTACTTC
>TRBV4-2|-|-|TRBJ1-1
CASSPWGGENTEAFF
TGTGCCAGCAGCCCCTGGGGGGGGGAGAACACTGAAGCTTTCTTT
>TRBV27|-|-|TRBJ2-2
CASSLSTARNTGELFF
TGTGCCAGCAGTTTATCCACCGCTAGAAACACCGGGGAGCTGTTTTTT
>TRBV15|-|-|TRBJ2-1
CATSRDIGEPPGRYNEQFF
TGTGCCACCAGCAGAGATATTGGAGAACCCCCCGGTCGGTACAATGAGCAGTTCTTC
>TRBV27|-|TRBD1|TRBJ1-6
CASSRGQGVSPLHF
TGTGCCAGCAGTAGAGGACAGGGGGTTTCACCCCTCCACTTT
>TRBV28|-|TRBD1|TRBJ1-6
CASSLSPTGGGSPLHF
TGTGCCAGCAGTTTATCTCCGACAGGGGGCGGGTCACCCCTCCACTTT
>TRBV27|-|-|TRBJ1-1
CASSPQMNTEAFF
TGTGCCAGCAGTCCTCAGATGAACACTGAAGCTTTCTTT
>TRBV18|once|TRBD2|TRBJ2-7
CASSGGREYEQYF
TGTGCCAGCTCTGGCGGGAGAGAGTACGAGCAGTACTTC
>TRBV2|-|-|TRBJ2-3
CATSKRGTDTQYF
TGTGCCACCAGCAAGAGGGGCACAGATACGCAGTATTTT
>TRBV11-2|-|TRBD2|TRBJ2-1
CASSLGGRAGGNEQFF
TGTGCCAGCAGCTTAGGCGGGAGGGCCGGTGGGAATGAGCAGTTCTTC
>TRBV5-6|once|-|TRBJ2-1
CASIFIGRGLFLANEQFF
TGTGCCAGCATCTTTATTGGGCGGGGCCTGTTTCTGGCCAATGAGCAGTTCTTC
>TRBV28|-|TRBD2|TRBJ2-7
CASSPGLVVPYEQYF
TGTGCCAGCAGTCCGGGACTAGTGGTCCCCTACGAGCAGTACTTC
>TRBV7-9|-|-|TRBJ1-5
CASSSRGGNQPQHF
TGTGCCAGCAGCTCACGGGGTGGAAATCAGCCCCAGCATTTT
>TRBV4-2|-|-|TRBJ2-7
CASSQVGGQTYEQYF
TGTGCCAGCAGCCAAGTGGGGGGGCAGACCTACGAGCAGTACTTC
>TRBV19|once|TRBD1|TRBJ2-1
CASSTQTGDHNEQFF
TGTGCCAGTAGTACTCAGACAGGGGACCACAATGAGCAGTTCTTC
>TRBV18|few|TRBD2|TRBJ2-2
CASSPSGPYTGELFF
TGTGCCAGCTCACCTAGCGGGCCGTACACCGGGGAGCTGTTTTTT
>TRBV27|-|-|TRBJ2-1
CASSLRLVAYNEQFF
TGTGCCAGCAGTTTACGGCTAGTTGCCTACAATGAGCAGTTCTTC
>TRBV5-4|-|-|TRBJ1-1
CASSLLSRALGNTEAFF
TGTGCCAGCAGCCTTCTCTCCAGGGCGTTAGGAAACACTGAAGCTTTCTTT